This T cell receptor beta chain is drawn from a study of memory CD4+ T cells and cytomegalovirus serostatus. Study-level results: Suggested: most of the CMV-linked TCR signature lies in CD4+ memory cells.

Data came from immunoSEQ multiplex PCR; TCRdb stores just in-frame clones and leaves some out. The sample includes more than 35,000 clones, approximately 78% of them seen just once. Single viable CD3+CD4+CD8-CD45RO+ cells were sorted as the memory CD4+ T cells. After thawing, CD4+ T cells were positively selected. V was cut by 3 bases and J by 4 bases, with 16 bases left in between. This CDR3 has 15 amino acids. The germline V gene has CDR1 SGDLS and CDR2 YYNGEE. As concerns this clone: The antigen is not known.

This receptor was taken from an adult in good health and CMV-seronegative. The chain couples TRBV9 to TRBJ1-2; perhaps TRBD1 as D (6 bases). The source material was memory CD4+ T cells from blood. Here the CDR3 reads CASSAEGQGPYGYTF. The CDR3 nucleotides read TGTGCCAGCAGCGCCGAGGGTCAGGGGCCCTATGGCTACACCTTC.